This entry describes one TCR beta chain. In germline, CDR1 is GTSNPN, CDR2 SVGIG (reference sequence). V lost 0 bases to trimming and J lost 9 bases; unmatched junction nucleotides: 3. The CDR3 loop spans 14 amino acids. The sample originates from a study of T cell changes during pregnancy in multiple sclerosis. TCRdb keeps only in-frame clones here, not all; method: immunoSEQ multiplex PCR. This sample has approximately 38,000 clones, with 90% to 95% found just once. This rearrangement joins TRBV30 to TRBJ1-6; TRBD1 matches at 9 bases. The sample was peripheral blood, taken in the third trimester of pregnancy. This receptor was obtained from a female donor with multiple sclerosis, enrolled in a pregnancy study. The CDR3 sequence is CAWSVDRGSSPLHF. CDR3 coding DNA: TGTGCCTGGAGTGTGGACAGGGGCAGTTCACCCCTCCACTTT.